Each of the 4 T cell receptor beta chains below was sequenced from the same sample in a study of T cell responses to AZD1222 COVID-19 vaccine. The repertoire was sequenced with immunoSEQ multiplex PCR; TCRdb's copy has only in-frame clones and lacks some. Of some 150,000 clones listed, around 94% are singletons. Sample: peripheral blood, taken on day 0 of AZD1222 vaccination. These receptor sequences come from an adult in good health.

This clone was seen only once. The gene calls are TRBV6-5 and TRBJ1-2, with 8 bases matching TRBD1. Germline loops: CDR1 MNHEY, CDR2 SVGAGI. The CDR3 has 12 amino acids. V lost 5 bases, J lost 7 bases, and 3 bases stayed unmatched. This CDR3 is CASSPTGGGYTF. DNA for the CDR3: TGTGCCAGCAGTCCAACAGGGGGTGGCTACACCTTC.

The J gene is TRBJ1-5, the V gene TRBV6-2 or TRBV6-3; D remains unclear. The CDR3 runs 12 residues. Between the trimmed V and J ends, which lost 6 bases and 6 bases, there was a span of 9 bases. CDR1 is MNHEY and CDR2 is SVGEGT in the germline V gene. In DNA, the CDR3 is TGTGCCAGCAGCGACAAAATTCAGCCCCAGCATTTT. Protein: CASSDKIQPQHF.

CDR3 residues: CASSQVSQGATEAFF. CDR3 bases: TGTGCCAGCAGCCAAGTAAGTCAGGGGGCCACTGAAGCTTTCTTT. The chain links TRBV4-2 to TRBJ1-1; 8 nucleotides line up with TRBD1. Germline CDR1 LGHNA, CDR2 YNFKEQ. The CDR3 covers 15 residues. Trimming at V came to 1 base and at J to 4 bases, leaving 5 bases not matched to a gene.

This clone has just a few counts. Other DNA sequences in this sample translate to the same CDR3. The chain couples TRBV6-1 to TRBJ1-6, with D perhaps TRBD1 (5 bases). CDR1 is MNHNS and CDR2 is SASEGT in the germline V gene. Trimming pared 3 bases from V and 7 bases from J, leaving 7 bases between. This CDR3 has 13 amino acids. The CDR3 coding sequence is TGTGCCAGCAGTGACCGGGACAATTCACCCCTCCACTTT. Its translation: CASSDRDNSPLHF.